Listed here are 26 T cell receptor beta chains from one sample, sequenced in a study of identical twins. One entry per CDR3 protein, called by TCRdb with MiXCR from the 5' RACE reads. The sample includes 400,000 to 500,000 distinct CDR3 sequences, 15% to 20% of them seen just once. Sequences were obtained from naive T cells sorted from blood. These receptors were taken from a man aged 45-65 years in good health.

The table lists this clonotype with many counts. The rearrangement joins TRBV20-1 to TRBJ2-5; unclear D gene. Germline values: CDR1 DFQATT, CDR2 SNEGSKA (reference sequence). CDR3 length equals 12 residues. V was pared by 2 bases and J by 3 bases, with 7 bases between. CDR3 sequence reads: CSARLGEETQYF. The CDR3 nucleotides read TGCAGTGCTAGATTAGGAGAAGAGACCCAGTACTTC.

This chain connects TRBV20-1 to TRBJ2-5, with D perhaps given as TRBD1 or TRBD2 (7 bases each). The germline gives CDR1 DFQATT, CDR2 SNEGSKA (reference sequence). CDR3 length: 15 residues. Trimming took 6 bases from V and 1 from J, leaving 18 bases between them. CDR3 DNA: TGCAGTGCCGCCAAGGGGGCGGGAGCCCAAGAGACCCAGTACTTC. This sequence encodes CSAAKGAGAQETQYF.

CDR3 sequence reads: CASQPGLAQETQYF. CDR3 DNA: TGTGCCAGCCAACCGGGACTAGCACAAGAGACCCAGTACTTC. The chain is built from TRBV7-9 and TRBJ2-5, with 9 nucleotides matching TRBD2. This CDR3 contains 14 residues. Germline V CDR1 and CDR2: SEHNR, FQNEAQ (reference sequence). V was clipped by 8 bases and J by 2 bases; unmatched bases: 6. Complete variable domain (other parts from reference TRBV7-9 and TRBJ2-5): DTGVSQNPRHKITKRGQNVTFRCDPISEHNRLYWYRQTLGQGPEFLTYFQNEAQLEKSRLLSDRFSAERPKGSFSTLEIQRTEQGDSAMYLCASQPGLAQETQYFGPGTRLLVL.

This clonotype was observed a few times. The chain has TRBV7-9 and TRBJ2-7, with TRBD1 identical over 11 bases. With V trimmed by 6 bases and J by 2 bases, 9 bases remained unmatched. The CDR3 length is 16 residues. Germline values: CDR1 SEHNR, CDR2 FQNEAQ (reference sequence). CDR3: CASSQGGQGVTYEQYF. The CDR3 nucleotides are TGTGCCAGCAGTCAAGGGGGACAGGGGGTCACCTACGAGCAGTACTTC.

The genes are TRBV27 and TRBJ1-1, with a possible D match to TRBD1 (6 bases). CDR1 is MNHEY and CDR2 is SMNVEV in the germline V gene (reference sequence). V was cut by 7 bases and J by 1 base, with 10 bases left in between. CDR3 length: 13 amino acids. This CDR3 is CASKGGRNTEAFF. The DNA of the CDR3 is TGTGCCAGCAAGGGGGGACGGAACACTGAAGCTTTCTTT.

This clonotype has ten or more counts. The chain uses TRBV28 and TRBJ2-1; 11 bases fit TRBD2. Germline loops: CDR1 MDHEN, CDR2 SYDVKM. This CDR3 spans 16 amino acids. After removal of 8 bases from V and 7 bases from J, the junction contained 13 bases not matched to a gene. This chain's CDR3 is CASGGTSGRSWNEQFF. CDR3 sequence (DNA): TGTGCCAGCGGCGGAACTAGCGGGAGATCTTGGAATGAGCAGTTCTTC.

The sample holds a few counts of this clonotype. The J gene is TRBJ2-7, the V gene TRBV25-1; 7 bases are a match to TRBD1. After removal of 4 bases from V and 7 bases from J, the junction contained 10 bases not matched to a gene. The CDR3 is made up of 14 amino acids. Germline loops: CDR1 MGHDK, CDR2 SYGVNS. CDR3 nucleotides: TGTGCCAGCAGTGGTTGGACAGGTGACAATGAGCAGTACTTC. Protein product: CASSGWTGDNEQYF.

The chain carries TRBV7-6 and TRBJ2-5; 7 bases agree with TRBD2. Trimming took 1 base from V and 4 from J; bases not matched to a gene: 12. The CDR3 is made up of 17 amino acids. Germline CDR1 is SGHVS and CDR2 is FNYEAQ. CDR3: CASSLGRLAQRGETQYF. In DNA form, the CDR3 reads TGTGCCAGCAGCTTAGGAAGACTAGCACAAAGAGGAGAGACCCAGTACTTC.

The gene calls are TRBV7-2 and TRBJ1-5, with D possibly being TRBD1 (6 bases). Trimming pared 1 base from V and 2 bases from J, leaving 18 bases between. The CDR3 spans 18 residues. Germline V CDR1 and CDR2: SGHTA, FQGNSA. The CDR3 DNA is TGTGCCAGCAGCTTAGGGCAAGTACAGGGCCAGGGCAATCAGCCCCAGCATTTT. Translating gives CASSLGQVQGQGNQPQHF.

The table lists this clonotype with a few counts. This chain connects TRBV6-1 to TRBJ2-2; 14 bases are shared with TRBD2. V was clipped by 5 bases and J by 6 bases; unmatched bases: 5. This CDR3 is 16 amino acids long. Germline CDR1 is MNHNS and CDR2 is SASEGT. CDR3 amino acids: CASSLPGLAGAGELFF. DNA for the CDR3: TGTGCCAGCAGTCTCCCGGGACTAGCGGGAGCCGGGGAGCTGTTTTTT.

The DNA for the CDR3 is TGTGCCATCCTCAAGAAAAGGACGGGGACGGGAGAGACCCAGTACTTC. It codes for CAILKKRTGTGETQYF. The rearrangement uses TRBV28 and TRBJ2-5, with D perhaps assigned TRBD1 or TRBD2 (5 bases each). Per germline, CDR1 MDHEN and CDR2 SYDVKM. The CDR3 spans 16 residues. V gave up 10 bases and J gave up 4 bases, with 25 bases separating them.

This clonotype occurred a few times. The genes are TRBV12-3 or TRBV12-4 and TRBJ2-2; 11 bases map to TRBD2. The CDR3 totals 23 residues. The junction had 21 bases not matched to a gene; V was cut back by 2 bases and J by 1 base. DNA for the CDR3: TGTGCCAGCAGTTTAAGGGACGTTCTAGCGGGAGGATTTGGGGCCTGGAACACCGGGGAGCTGTTTTTT. Translation gives CASSLRDVLAGGFGAWNTGELFF.

This clonotype was picked up many times. V usage is TRBV10-3 and J usage is TRBJ1-5; the D gene is possibly TRBD1 (6 bases). Germline assignment: CDR1 ENHRY and CDR2 SYGVKD. Trimming shortened V by 0 bases and J by 6 bases, and 12 bases separated the two germline ends. The CDR3 sequence is 15 residues long. The CDR3 DNA follows: TGTGCCATCAGTGAGTCGATGGGGGCGGGTCAGCCCCAGCATTTT. Residues: CAISESMGAGQPQHF.

The count of this clonotype is one. The chain employs TRBV28 and TRBJ2-7; TRBD1 aligns across 11 bases. CDR1 is MDHEN, CDR2 SYDVKM, per germline. Trimming cost V 4 bases and J 5 bases; bases outside gene matches: 7. This CDR3 region has 15 residues. CDR3 sequence reads: CASSSTWTGGDEQYF. In DNA, the CDR3 is TGTGCCAGCAGTTCCACCTGGACAGGGGGCGACGAGCAGTACTTC. Full variable domain (missing parts from reference TRBV28 and TRBJ2-7): DVKVTQSSRYLVKRTGEKVFLECVQDMDHENMFWYRQDPGLGLRLIYFSYDVKMKEKGDIPEGYSVSREKKERFSLILESASTNQTSMYLCASSSTWTGGDEQYFGPGTRLTVT.

This clonotype has just a few counts. The chain combines TRBV6-5 with TRBJ2-2, with D uncertain. Trimming shortened V by 1 base and J by 4 bases, and 13 bases separated the two germline ends. The V gene's germline CDR1 is MNHEY and CDR2 SVGAGI. This CDR3 contains 16 residues. The CDR3 DNA follows: TGTGCCAGCAGTTACTTGCGGACGATTGGCACCGGGGAGCTGTTTTTT. Translation gives CASSYLRTIGTGELFF.

The V gene is TRBV20-1, the J gene TRBJ1-3, with 8 bases identical to TRBD1. J gave up 4 bases and V 2 bases, and 4 bases lay outside the gene matches. This CDR3 has 14 residues. Germline loops: CDR1 DFQATT, CDR2 SNEGSKA (reference sequence). CDR3: CSARQGAGGNTIYF. In DNA, the CDR3 is TGCAGTGCTAGACAGGGGGCTGGGGGAAACACCATATATTTT.

This clonotype was detected only a few times. In nucleotides, the CDR3 is TGTGCCAGCAGCCGGCTGGGACTACCCCCGGATACGCAGTATTTT. It yields the protein CASSRLGLPPDTQYF. The V and J genes are TRBV6-1 and TRBJ2-3; 7 nucleotides align to TRBD2. CDR3 length equals 15 residues. The trim removed 6 bases at V and 6 bases at J, leaving 12 bases unmatched. Germline values: CDR1 MNHNS, CDR2 SASEGT.

The gene calls are TRBV6-2 or TRBV6-3 and TRBJ2-7, with 8 bases identical to TRBD2. CDR3 length: 16 residues. CDR1 and CDR2 (germline): MNHEY, SVGEGT. Germline trimming cut 2 bases from V and 5 bases from J; bases unmatched to any gene: 11. The CDR3 spells CASSYKRREGRNEQYF. Written as DNA, the CDR3 is TGTGCCAGCAGTTACAAGAGACGGGAGGGCCGCAACGAGCAGTACTTC.

In its sample, this clonotype was seen many times. The gene calls are TRBV28 and TRBJ2-7, with TRBD2 identical over 14 bases. From germline, CDR1 is MDHEN and CDR2 SYDVKM. The CDR3 consists of 15 residues. V lost 7 bases, J lost 0 bases, and 2 bases stayed unmatched. CDR3 nucleotide sequence: TGTGCCAGCATCGGGACTAGCGGGAGCTCCTACGAGCAGTACTTC. It encodes CASIGTSGSSYEQYF. Combining the CDR3 with reference TRBV28 and TRBJ2-7 gives the whole variable domain DVKVTQSSRYLVKRTGEKVFLECVQDMDHENMFWYRQDPGLGLRLIYFSYDVKMKEKGDIPEGYSVSREKKERFSLILESASTNQTSMYLCASIGTSGSSYEQYFGPGTRLTVT.

This clonotype showed up just a few times. V gene TRBV15 combines with J gene TRBJ1-5; tentative D call: TRBD1 (5 bases). V was clipped by 0 bases and J by 10 bases, with 16 bases between them. Germline values: CDR1 LNHNV, CDR2 YYDKDF (reference sequence). The CDR3 covers 15 residues. CDR3 nucleotide sequence: TGTGCCACCAGCAGAGATCACGGGACGGGGCGTCCCCAGCATTTT. This codes for CATSRDHGTGRPQHF.

The chain links TRBV29-1 to TRBJ2-7, with 7 bases lining up with TRBD1. This CDR3 is 14 amino acids long. V trimming: 4 bases; J trimming: 0 bases; junction bases outside the gene matches: 6. Germline V gives CDR1 SQVTM, CDR2 ANQGSEA. The CDR3 sequence is CSVAHGTDSYEQYF. CDR3 DNA: TGCAGCGTTGCCCACGGGACAGACTCCTACGAGCAGTACTTC.

This clonotype was seen at least ten times. The chain's CDR3 is CSAGDGSNQPQHF. CDR3 coding DNA: TGCAGCGCCGGAGATGGAAGCAATCAGCCCCAGCATTTT. The rearrangement joins TRBV29-1 to TRBJ1-5; D gene ambiguous. CDR1 and CDR2 (germline): SQVTM, ANQGSEA. Trimming stripped 7 bases from V and 1 base from J, with 11 bases between. The CDR3 extends over 13 amino acids.

The CDR3 DNA reads as TGTGCCAGCAGTTACTGGACAGGGGAAAAGAACACTGAAGCTTTCTTT. It encodes CASSYWTGEKNTEAFF. The V gene is TRBV6-5, the J gene TRBJ1-1; 9 positions agree with TRBD1. CDR1 is MNHEY and CDR2 is SVGAGI in the germline V gene. With 1 base clipped from V and 1 base from J, the junction kept 4 bases outside the gene matches. The CDR3 spans 16 residues.

J is TRBJ2-3 and V is TRBV15; maybe TRBD2 (5 bases). The CDR3 length is 13 residues. Deletions cut 2 bases from V and 5 bases from J, with 8 bases between. Germline CDR1 reads LNHNV; CDR2 reads YYDKDF (reference sequence). The CDR3 DNA is TGTGCCACCAGCAGATTACTAGTAGATACGCAGTATTTT. It is translated as CATSRLLVDTQYF.

Ten or more counts support this clonotype. This chain connects TRBV7-6 to TRBJ2-2; D gene uncertain. Trimming removed 1 base at V and 1 base at J, with 10 bases between. This CDR3 is 16 amino acids long. Germline V gives CDR1 SGHVS, CDR2 FNYEAQ. CDR3 DNA: TGTGCCAGCAGCTTAGTAGTTAGCTGGAACACCGGGGAGCTGTTTTTT. It codes for CASSLVVSWNTGELFF.

CDR3 sequence reads: CASSERGGYEQYF. The CDR3 DNA reads TGTGCCAGCTCCGAAAGGGGGGGCTACGAGCAGTACTTC. The gene calls are TRBV25-1 and TRBJ2-7; D is perhaps TRBD2 (7 bases). The germline CDR1 and CDR2 sequences are MGHDK and SYGVNS. V gave up 8 bases and J gave up 3 bases, with 14 bases separating them. The CDR3 spans 13 residues.